A single sample is the source of the 32 T cell receptor beta chains below, sequenced in a study of blood T cell repertoires in COVID-19. Libraries were prepared by immunoSEQ multiplex PCR; TCRdb keeps only in-frame clonotypes and omits some of them. The sample has about 180,000 clones, about 88% seen once. Material for sequencing was peripheral blood. These receptors were obtained from a woman aged 25 to 39 with active or convalescent COVID-19.

V usage is TRBV19 and J usage is TRBJ1-2, with a weak D call TRBD1 (6 bases). The V gene's germline CDR1 is LNHDA and CDR2 SQIVND (reference sequence). V dropped 3 bases and J dropped 8 bases, with 19 bases sitting between them. The CDR3 is 15 residues long. The CDR3 nucleotides are TGTGCCAGTAGTATCCTAACAGGGAGCCCCTACGGCTACACCTTC. Translating gives CASSILTGSPYGYTF. The variable domain in full, completed from reference TRBV19 and TRBJ1-2, reads DGGITQSPKYLFRKEGQNVTLSCEQNLNHDAMYWYRQDPGQGLRLIYYSQIVNDFQKGDIAEGYSVSREKKESFPLTVTSAQKNPTAFYLCASSILTGSPYGYTFGSGTRLTVV.

The gene calls are TRBV6-2 or TRBV6-3 and TRBJ2-3, with D possibly TRBD2 on 6 matching bases. The germline V gene has CDR1 MNHEY and CDR2 SVGEGT. The CDR3 has 17 amino acids. V lost 2 bases and J lost 3, with 18 bases in between. CDR3 sequence (DNA): TGTGCCAGCAGTTACCCCCTCGTTAAACGGGGGACAGATACGCAGTATTTT. Protein: CASSYPLVKRGTDTQYF.

This clone came up once. The chain recombines TRBV27 with TRBJ2-2; possibly TRBD1 for D (6 bases). Germline-derived CDR1 and CDR2 are MNHEY and SMNVEV (reference sequence). The CDR3 spans 15 residues. Trimming cost V 5 bases and J 4 bases, with 14 bases left between them. Here the CDR3 reads CASSLTGYSTGELFF. The CDR3 DNA is TGTGCCAGCAGTCTGACAGGTTATAGCACCGGGGAGCTGTTTTTT.

This clone was detected only once. The J gene is TRBJ1-2, the V gene TRBV12-3 or TRBV12-4; the D is unclear. V was pared by 6 bases and J by 5 bases, with 10 bases between. The CDR3 extends over 12 amino acids. CDR3 in amino acids: CASSRREYGYTF. CDR3 DNA sequence: TGTGCCAGCAGCCGTCGCGAGTATGGCTACACCTTC.

The gene calls are TRBV30 and TRBJ1-1; 8 bases fit TRBD1. The V gene end was trimmed by 3 bases and the J gene end by 1 base; junction bases not matched to a gene: 10. This CDR3 is built from 16 residues. Germline V gene data show CDR1 as GTSNPN and CDR2 as SVGIG (reference sequence). CDR3 region: CAWRRRGQGANTEAFF. The CDR3 DNA reads TGTGCCTGGAGGAGACGGGGCCAGGGGGCGAACACTGAAGCTTTCTTT.

This chain joins TRBV30 and TRBJ1-4; D is uncertain. CDR3 size: 12 residues. Looked up from germline, CDR1 is GTSNPN and CDR2 is SVGIG (reference sequence). Trimming removed 5 bases at V and 6 bases at J, with 10 bases between. CDR3 nucleotide sequence: TGTGCCTGGGCTGGGAGAGATGAAAAACTGTTTTTT. Protein: CAWAGRDEKLFF.

The chain couples TRBV25-1 to TRBJ1-5; D unresolved. Per germline, CDR1 MGHDK and CDR2 SYGVNS. Deletions cut 3 bases from V and 1 base from J, with 7 bases between. The CDR3 spans 14 residues. The CDR3 DNA is TGTGCCAGCAGTGACCTAGACAGCAATCAGCCCCAGCATTTT. Protein sequence: CASSDLDSNQPQHF.

This sequence joins TRBV4-2 and TRBJ2-7, with unresolved D. The CDR3 has 14 amino acids. Between the trimmed V and J ends, which lost 0 bases and 6 bases, there was a span of 12 bases. The V gene's germline CDR1 is LGHNA and CDR2 YNFKEQ. This CDR3 reads CASSQDLALGEQYF. The CDR3, as DNA: TGTGCCAGCAGCCAAGATTTGGCTCTTGGCGAGCAGTACTTC.

This clone was picked up one time. J is TRBJ2-1 and V is TRBV2; perhaps TRBD1 as D (5 bases). This CDR3 is built from 13 residues. Trimming took 8 bases from V and 7 from J, leaving 15 bases between them. Germline lookup yields CDR1 SNHLY and CDR2 FYNNEI. The CDR3 DNA sequence: TGTGCCAGCGACAGAATAGGTTCGAATGAGCAGTTCTTC. Its protein product is CASDRIGSNEQFF.

This chain connects TRBV25-1 to TRBJ1-4; TRBD1 aligns across 10 bases. The germline gives CDR1 MGHDK, CDR2 SYGVNS. This CDR3 has 17 amino acids. V trimming: 5 bases; J trimming: 5 bases; junction bases outside the gene matches: 11. The CDR3 protein is CASSLGGQGLGNEKLFF. The CDR3 DNA is TGTGCCAGCAGTCTAGGGGGACAGGGGTTGGGGAATGAAAAACTGTTTTTT.

The V gene is TRBV7-6, the J gene TRBJ1-5; perhaps TRBD1 as D (6 bases). V was clipped by 0 bases and J by 2 bases, with 11 bases between them. The V gene's germline CDR1 is SGHVS and CDR2 FNYEAQ. This CDR3 region has 16 residues. The CDR3 DNA sequence: TGTGCCAGCAGCTTAGCCGGGGGGCTAGGCAATCAGCCCCAGCATTTT. Translation gives CASSLAGGLGNQPQHF.

The chain recombines TRBV7-9 with TRBJ1-2, with a possible D match to TRBD1 (5 bases). The CDR3 spans 13 residues. Looked up from germline, CDR1 is SEHNR and CDR2 is FQNEAQ (reference sequence). V lost 3 bases and J 2 bases, leaving 7 bases between the germline ends. The CDR3 DNA reads as TGTGCCAGCAGCTTTGCAGGGAACTATGGCTACACCTTC. Amino acids: CASSFAGNYGYTF.

The rearrangement uses TRBV5-6 and TRBJ1-2; D is unresolved. CDR3 length: 16 amino acids. Between the trimmed V and J ends, which lost 4 bases and 5 bases, there was a span of 21 bases. Germline V CDR1 and CDR2: SGHDT, YYEEEE. The CDR3 nucleotides read TGTGCCAGCAGCCCCCTGGAGTACCCTGGTCGATATGGCTACACCTTC. Translated, it gives CASSPLEYPGRYGYTF.

V is TRBV7-2 and J is TRBJ2-1; D perhaps matches TRBD1 (6 bases). Between the trimmed V and J ends, which lost 6 bases and 7 bases, there was a span of 19 bases. The CDR3 spans 15 residues. Germline V lookup: CDR1 SGHTA, CDR2 FQGNSA. CDR3 DNA sequence: TGTGCCAGCAGATTACAGGGTGGGGCTATAAATGAGCAGTTCTTC. Residues: CASRLQGGAINEQFF.

The V and J genes are TRBV18 and TRBJ1-3; D possibly corresponds to TRBD1 (6 bases). Between the trimmed V and J ends, which lost 4 bases and 0 bases, there was a span of 13 bases. The CDR3 has 16 amino acids. The germline V gene has CDR1 KGHSH and CDR2 LQKENI. CDR3 sequence reads: CASSLEWGPSGNTIYF. CDR3 bases: TGTGCCAGCTCACTTGAGTGGGGGCCCTCTGGAAACACCATATATTTT.

V gene TRBV9 combines with J gene TRBJ2-7; TRBD1 matches at 7 bases. Germline trimming cut 3 bases from V and 4 bases from J; bases unmatched to any gene: 7. The CDR3 runs to 14 residues. Germline V gene sequence: CDR1 SGDLS, CDR2 YYNGEE. CDR3 residues: CASSAQPGQYEQYF. CDR3 sequence (DNA): TGTGCCAGCAGCGCGCAACCGGGACAGTACGAGCAGTACTTC. The full variable domain, rest sourced from reference TRBV9 and TRBJ2-7, is DSGVTQTPKHLITATGQRVTLRCSPRSGDLSVYWYQQSLDQGLQFLIQYYNGEERAKGNILERFSAQQFPDLHSELNLSSLELGDSALYFCASSAQPGQYEQYFGPGTRLTVT.

This clone has only one observation. The rearrangement uses TRBV9 and TRBJ1-3, with 7 positions matching TRBD1. The CDR3 covers 16 residues. The germline gives CDR1 SGDLS, CDR2 YYNGEE. Unmatched junction bases numbered 7, after V lost 0 bases and J lost 4 bases. CDR3 region: CASSVGARGQGNTIYF. For the CDR3, the DNA is TGTGCCAGCAGCGTAGGCGCCCGGGGACAGGGAAACACCATATATTTT.

The rearrangement joins TRBV3-1 (or the pseudogene TRBV3-2) to TRBJ2-2, with TRBD2 matching over 10 bases. Trimming at V came to 4 bases and at J to 0 bases, leaving 2 bases not matched to a gene. This CDR3 is 16 amino acids long. Germline CDR1 LGHDT, CDR2 YNNKEL (reference sequence). CDR3 bases: TGTGCCAGCAGCCTTCTAGCGGGGGCGAACACCGGGGAGCTGTTTTTT. Translation gives CASSLLAGANTGELFF.

This clone was seen a few times. The chain uses TRBV7-9 and TRBJ2-1, with TRBD1 matching 8 bases. Germline loops: CDR1 SEHNR, CDR2 FQNEAQ (reference sequence). The CDR3 loop spans 13 amino acids. The trim removed 3 bases at V and 6 bases at J, leaving 1 base unmatched. CDR3 loop: CASSFDRGNEQFF. CDR3 sequence (DNA): TGTGCCAGCAGCTTTGACAGGGGCAATGAGCAGTTCTTC.

This chain connects TRBV19 to TRBJ1-5, with 11 bases lining up with TRBD1. CDR1 and CDR2 (germline): LNHDA, SQIVND (reference sequence). The V gene end was trimmed by 5 bases and the J gene end by 6 bases; junction bases not matched to a gene: 0. This CDR3 is 13 amino acids long. DNA of the CDR3: TGTGCCAGTAGTGGGACAGGGGGTCAGCCCCAGCATTTT. Residues: CASSGTGGQPQHF.

This clone was seen a handful of times. The rearrangement links TRBV9 to TRBJ1-2; D remains ambiguous. Germline V gene sequence: CDR1 SGDLS, CDR2 YYNGEE. V shed 0 bases and J shed 2 bases, with 11 bases lying between them. CDR3 size: 15 residues. The CDR3 loop is CASSVGPDGNYGYTF. The CDR3 coding sequence is TGTGCCAGCAGCGTAGGCCCCGACGGGAACTATGGCTACACCTTC.

This sequence joins TRBV4-1 and TRBJ2-2, with 9 bases matching TRBD1. The length of the CDR3 is 15 residues. The J segment lost 5 bases and the V segment lost 6 bases, leaving 7 bases of the junction unmatched. Germline V CDR1 and CDR2: MGHRA, YSYEKL. The CDR3 coding sequence is TGCGCCAGCAGATTACAGGGGGCGGAAACCGGGGAGCTGTTTTTT. Its protein product is CASRLQGAETGELFF.

This clone was recorded only once. This chain joins TRBV27 and TRBJ1-3; TRBD1 matches at 8 bases. The germline V gene encodes CDR1 MNHEY and CDR2 SMNVEV (reference sequence). The CDR3 consists of 14 residues. V lost 6 bases and J lost 2; bases outside the gene matches: 3. The CDR3 loop is CASRQQGAGNTIYF. CDR3 nucleotides: TGTGCCAGCAGACAACAGGGGGCTGGAAACACCATATATTTT.

The CDR3 DNA reads as TGTGCCAGCAGCCACGGACTAGCGGGAGGTGGGGATGAGCAGTTCTTC. Residues: CASSHGLAGGGDEQFF. The chain employs TRBV7-9 and TRBJ2-1, with 14 bases fitting TRBD2. The CDR3 spans 16 residues. J gave up 8 bases and V 5 bases, and 8 bases lay outside the gene matches. The V gene's germline CDR1 is SEHNR and CDR2 FQNEAQ (reference sequence).

The chain couples TRBV12-3 or TRBV12-4 to TRBJ2-5; D possibly corresponds to TRBD2 (5 bases). Deletions cut 11 bases from V and 5 bases from J, with 15 bases between. The CDR3 is made up of 12 amino acids. In nucleotides, the CDR3 is TGTGCCTCGGCGGGCTGGGGTGAGACCCAGTACTTC. Translation: CASAGWGETQYF.

This clone was counted once. The chain recombines TRBV2 with TRBJ1-4; D not resolved. CDR1 and CDR2 from the germline V gene are SNHLY and FYNNEI. Trimming took off 8 bases at V and 6 bases at J, with 13 bases between the two ends. The length of the CDR3 is 13 residues. The CDR3 reads CASRLGPDEKLFF. The CDR3 DNA reads as TGTGCCAGCCGCCTGGGCCCGGATGAAAAACTGTTTTTT.

The chain recombines TRBV10-2 with TRBJ1-1, with D unresolved. The CDR3 has 15 amino acids. Germline loops: CDR1 WSHSY, CDR2 SAAADI. Trimming took off 0 bases at V and 0 bases at J, with 8 bases between the two ends. In DNA, the CDR3 is TGCGCCAGCAGTGAGTCGGTCAGTTTGAACACTGAAGCTTTCTTT. Its protein is CASSESVSLNTEAFF.

The chain employs TRBV7-6 and TRBJ2-5; 7 bases agree with TRBD1. The CDR3 loop spans 15 amino acids. V gave up 4 bases and J gave up 4 bases; unmatched junction bases: 9. Germline V gene lookup returns CDR1 SGHVS and CDR2 FNYEAQ. In nucleotides, the CDR3 is TGTGCCAGCAGCTGGGGGTGGGGACAGCCAGAGACCCAGTACTTC. It encodes CASSWGWGQPETQYF.

The V call is TRBV19, the J call TRBJ2-1; perhaps TRBD2 as D (6 bases). Germline V gene lookup returns CDR1 LNHDA and CDR2 SQIVND (reference sequence). V was pared by 4 bases and J by 0 bases, with 10 bases between. The length of the CDR3 is 15 residues. The CDR3 DNA reads as TGTGCCAGTAGTACCATGACTAGCTCCTACAATGAGCAGTTCTTC. Its translation: CASSTMTSSYNEQFF.

This chain joins TRBV3-1 (or the pseudogene TRBV3-2) and TRBJ1-2, with TRBD1 as a possible D gene (6 bases). Germline V gives CDR1 LGHDT, CDR2 YNNKEL (reference sequence). Trimming took off 4 bases at V and 9 bases at J, with 12 bases between the two ends. The CDR3 totals 12 residues. This chain's CDR3 is CASSLLQGSYTF. The CDR3 DNA follows: TGTGCCAGCAGCCTACTACAGGGTAGCTACACCTTC.

This clone turned up a few times. This CDR3 is CASRFRGELFF. The CDR3 coding sequence is TGTGCCAGTAGGTTCCGTGGGGAGCTGTTTTTT. The rearrangement joins TRBV19 to TRBJ2-2, with D unclear. V dropped 6 bases and J dropped 8 bases, with 7 bases sitting between them. The germline V gene encodes CDR1 LNHDA and CDR2 SQIVND (reference sequence). The CDR3 has 11 amino acids.

In its sample, this clone was seen a few times. This chain connects TRBV11-3 to TRBJ2-2; D possibly corresponds to TRBD2 (6 bases). The CDR3 has 14 amino acids. The germline gives CDR1 SGHNT, CDR2 YENEEA. V was pared by 6 bases and J by 7 bases, with 15 bases between. The CDR3: CASRQRGTGGELFF. DNA for the CDR3: TGTGCCAGCAGGCAACGCGGGACGGGCGGGGAGCTGTTTTTT.